Presented here are 4 T cell receptor beta chains from one specimen sequenced in a study of T cell repertoires in cytomegalovirus infection. TCRdb analysed the reads with MiXCR anew, one entry per CDR3 protein. The repertoire has 250,000 to 300,000 distinct CDR3 sequences, roughly 25% of them found once; the top ten carry 11% to 15%. Sequencing used PBMCs. These receptors were obtained from a human donor in good health (CMV status not recorded). Some clones in this sample may be carry-over from other donors' samples.

This chain uses TRBV28 with TRBJ1-1, with unresolved D. CDR1 MDHEN and CDR2 SYDVKM come from the germline V gene. This CDR3 has 12 amino acids. Trimming took off 3 bases at V and 3 bases at J, with 5 bases between the two ends. CDR3 nucleotide sequence: TGTGCCAGCAGTTTCGTCTACACTGAAGCTTTCTTT. It encodes CASSFVYTEAFF. The full variable domain, with the rest looked up from reference TRBV28 and TRBJ1-1, is DVKVTQSSRYLVKRTGEKVFLECVQDMDHENMFWYRQDPGLGLRLIYFSYDVKMKEKGDIPEGYSVSREKKERFSLILESASTNQTSMYLCASSFVYTEAFFGQGTRLTVV.

There are many counts of this clonotype. The CDR3 reads CASSSSDTQYF. DNA of the CDR3: TGTGCCAGCAGCTCCTCAGATACGCAGTATTTT. The chain combines TRBV7-6 with TRBJ2-3; D is ambiguous. V was cut by 4 bases and J by 4 bases, with 3 bases left in between. This CDR3 region has 11 residues. Per the germline V gene, CDR1 is SGHVS and CDR2 is FNYEAQ.

This clonotype has more than one count but fewer than ten. The rearrangement joins TRBV28 to TRBJ1-2, with 10 bases matching TRBD1. Germline CDR1 reads MDHEN; CDR2 reads SYDVKM. There are 17 residues in the CDR3. V gave up 7 bases and J gave up 0 bases; unmatched junction bases: 11. CDR3 residues: CASNPPGQGSSNYGYTF. The CDR3, as DNA: TGTGCCAGCAACCCTCCGGGACAGGGGTCCTCTAACTATGGCTACACCTTC.

This clonotype was seen a handful of times. J is TRBJ1-1 and V is TRBV29-1, with 7 bases matching TRBD1. Losses at the gene ends were 7 bases for V and 1 base for J; bases not matched to a gene: 3. Germline V gene sequence: CDR1 SQVTM, CDR2 ANQGSEA. The CDR3 covers 12 residues. CDR3 residues: CSDGDRNTEAFF. The DNA of the CDR3 is TGCAGCGACGGGGACAGGAACACTGAAGCTTTCTTT.